This T cell receptor (beta chain) was documented in a study of blood T cells in healthy people across ages. Study conclusions and caveats: Comparison with aged donors showed that long-lived donors had more naive CD4+ cells and higher diversity.

Trimming cost V 6 bases and J 6 bases; bases outside gene matches: 3. This CDR3 has 13 amino acids. Germline CDR1 MNHEY, CDR2 SVGAGI. Next came a second PCR, run for about 6 to 11 cycles, which used a sample-barcoded 5' primer along with a J-beta primer mix. Each cDNA molecule was tagged by a template-switch adaptor that had 12 random nucleotides. TCRdb re-called the 5' RACE reads with MiXCR, one entry per CDR3 protein. Among about 400,000 distinct CDR3 sequences listed, roughly half were seen once. In regard to this clonotype: What it binds is not known.

The TCR was taken from a man aged 55 to 70 in good health. The chain recombines TRBV6-5 with TRBJ1-4, with 8 positions matching TRBD1. The source material was blood. For the CDR3, the DNA is TGTGCCAGCAGACCAGGGGGCGATGAAAAACTGTTTTTT. This translates into CASRPGGDEKLFF.